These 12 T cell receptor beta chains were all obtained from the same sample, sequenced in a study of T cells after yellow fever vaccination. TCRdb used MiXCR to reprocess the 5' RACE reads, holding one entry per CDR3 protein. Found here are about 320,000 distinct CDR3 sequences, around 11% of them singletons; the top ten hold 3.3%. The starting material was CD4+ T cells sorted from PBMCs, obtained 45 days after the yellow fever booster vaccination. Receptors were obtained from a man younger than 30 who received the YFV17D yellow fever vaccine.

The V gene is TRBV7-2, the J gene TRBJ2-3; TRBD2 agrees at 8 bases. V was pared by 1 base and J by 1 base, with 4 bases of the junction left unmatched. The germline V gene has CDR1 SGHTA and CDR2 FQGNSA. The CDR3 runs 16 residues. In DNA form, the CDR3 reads TGTGCCAGCAGCTTAGACTGGCGGGGGGGCACAGATACGCAGTATTTT. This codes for CASSLDWRGGTDTQYF. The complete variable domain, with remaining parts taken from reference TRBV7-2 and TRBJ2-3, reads GAGVSQSPSNKVTEKGKDVELRCDPISGHTALYWYRQSLGQGLEFLIYFQGNSAPDKSGLPSDRFSAERTGGSVSTLTIQRTQQEDSAVYLCASSLDWRGGTDTQYFGPGTRLTVL.

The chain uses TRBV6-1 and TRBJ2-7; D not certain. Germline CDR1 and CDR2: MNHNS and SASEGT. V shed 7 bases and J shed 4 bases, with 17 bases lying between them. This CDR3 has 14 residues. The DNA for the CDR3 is TGTGCCAGCAAGACAAGCCCGCTCCCTTACGAGCAGTACGTC. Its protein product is CASKTSPLPYEQYV.

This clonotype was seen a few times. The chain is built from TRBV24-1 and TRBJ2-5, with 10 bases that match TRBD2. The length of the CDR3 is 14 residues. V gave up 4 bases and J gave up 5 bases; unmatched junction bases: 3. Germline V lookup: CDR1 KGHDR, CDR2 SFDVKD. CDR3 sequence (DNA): TGTGCCACCAGTGACCCACTAGCGGGGGAGACCCAGTACTTC. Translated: CATSDPLAGETQYF.

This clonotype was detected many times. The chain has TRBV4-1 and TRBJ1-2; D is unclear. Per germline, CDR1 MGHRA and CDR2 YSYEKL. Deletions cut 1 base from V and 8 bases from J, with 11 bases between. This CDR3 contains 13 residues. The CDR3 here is CASSQVARRGYTF. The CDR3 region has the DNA TGCGCCAGCAGCCAAGTAGCCCGGCGCGGCTACACCTTC.

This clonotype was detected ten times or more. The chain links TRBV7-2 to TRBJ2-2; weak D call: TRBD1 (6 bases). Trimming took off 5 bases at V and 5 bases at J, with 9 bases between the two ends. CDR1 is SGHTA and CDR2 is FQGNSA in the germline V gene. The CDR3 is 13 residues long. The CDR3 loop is CASSDQGTGELFF. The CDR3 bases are TGTGCCAGCAGCGATCAGGGGACCGGGGAGCTGTTTTTT.

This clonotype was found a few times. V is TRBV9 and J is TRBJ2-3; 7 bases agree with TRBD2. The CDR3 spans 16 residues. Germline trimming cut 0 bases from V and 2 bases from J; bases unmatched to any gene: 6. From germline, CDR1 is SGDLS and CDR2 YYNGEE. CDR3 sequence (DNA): TGTGCCAGCAGCGTAGGTCCCCTAGCGGACACAGATACGCAGTATTTT. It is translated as CASSVGPLADTDTQYF.

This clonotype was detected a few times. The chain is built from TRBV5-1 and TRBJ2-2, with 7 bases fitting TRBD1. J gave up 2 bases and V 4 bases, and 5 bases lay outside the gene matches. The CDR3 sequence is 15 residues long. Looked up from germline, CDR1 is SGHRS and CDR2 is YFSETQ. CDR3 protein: CASSPGDSNTGELFF. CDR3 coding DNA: TGCGCCAGCAGCCCAGGGGACAGTAACACCGGGGAGCTGTTTTTT.

CDR3 in DNA: TGTGCCAGCAGCCAAGAGACCGGGACAGCTGAAGCTTTCTTT. Translated, it gives CASSQETGTAEAFF. The chain employs TRBV14 and TRBJ1-1; 7 nucleotides agree with TRBD1. The CDR3 runs to 14 residues. J was trimmed by 6 bases and V by 0 bases; bases with no gene match: 4. CDR1 SGHDN and CDR2 FVKESK come from the germline V gene.

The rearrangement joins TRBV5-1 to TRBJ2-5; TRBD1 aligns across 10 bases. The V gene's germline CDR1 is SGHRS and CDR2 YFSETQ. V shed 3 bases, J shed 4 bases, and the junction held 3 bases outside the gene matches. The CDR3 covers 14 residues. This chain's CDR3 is CASSSGTGAETQYF. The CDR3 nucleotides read TGCGCCAGCAGCTCCGGGACAGGGGCAGAGACCCAGTACTTC.

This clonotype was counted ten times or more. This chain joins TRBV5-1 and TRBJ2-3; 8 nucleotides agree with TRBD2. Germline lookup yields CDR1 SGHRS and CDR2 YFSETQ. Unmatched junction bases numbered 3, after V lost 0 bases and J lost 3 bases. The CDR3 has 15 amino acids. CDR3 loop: CASSLVTSGTDTQYF. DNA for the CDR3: TGCGCCAGCAGCTTGGTTACTAGCGGTACAGATACGCAGTATTTT.

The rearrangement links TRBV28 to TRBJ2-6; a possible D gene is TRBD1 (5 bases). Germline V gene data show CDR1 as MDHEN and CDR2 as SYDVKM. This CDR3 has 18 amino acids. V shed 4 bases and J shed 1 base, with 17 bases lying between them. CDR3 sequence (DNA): TGTGCCAGCAGTTCCGATATCCTCCGACAGTCTGGGGCCAACGTCCTGACTTTC. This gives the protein CASSSDILRQSGANVLTF.

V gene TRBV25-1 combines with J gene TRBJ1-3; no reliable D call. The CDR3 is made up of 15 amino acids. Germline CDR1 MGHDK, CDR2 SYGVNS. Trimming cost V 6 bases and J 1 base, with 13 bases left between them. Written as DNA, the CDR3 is TGTGCCAGCAGCGACCCTGGCGGATCTGGAAACACCATATATTTT. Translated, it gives CASSDPGGSGNTIYF. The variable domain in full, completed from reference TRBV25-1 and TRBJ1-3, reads EADIYQTPRYLVIGTGKKITLECSQTMGHDKMYWYQQDPGMELHLIHYSYGVNSTEKGDLSSESTVSRIRTEHFPLTLESARPSHTSQYLCASSDPGGSGNTIYFGEGSWLTVV.